This T cell receptor beta chain was sequenced in a study of cytotoxic CD8 clonotypes in ibrutinib-treated CLL. Sequenced by immunoSEQ multiplex PCR; TCRdb stores in-frame clones only, minus some. The table includes fewer than 400,000 clones, about 64% detected once. Study observations and caveats: Clonality at baseline surpassed age-matched healthy donors and tracked circulating CD8+ T-cell counts. Treatment left the uncommon public clonotypes either contracted or stable in frequency.

This clone came up once. The antigen is undetermined. This clonotype originated in a human donor with chronic lymphocytic leukemia. Sample: PBMCs, taken after 36 months of ibrutinib treatment.

The CDR3 region has the DNA TGTGCCATCAGTGATTATGTTTCGCTGGCTAGCGGGGAACAATACAATGAGCAGTTCTTC. Its protein is CAISDYVSLASGEQYNEQFF. The V and J genes are TRBV10-3 and TRBJ2-1, with 9 nucleotides matching TRBD2. Trimming cost V 3 bases and J 4 bases; bases outside gene matches: 19. This CDR3 contains 20 residues. The germline V gene encodes CDR1 ENHRY and CDR2 SYGVKD.